This T cell receptor (beta chain) was identified during a study of siplizumab effects on memory and regulatory T cells. Points from the study as a whole: Naive T cells were seemingly more diverse than memory cells, and major contributions to the alloresponse seemed to be made by them. Unstimulated subsets were the mapping target of only a minor fraction of alloreactive clones.

Profiled with immunoSEQ multiplex PCR; TCRdb holds only in-frame clones, not every one. The sample has about 56,000 clones; around 97% are singletons. Remarks on this clone: What it binds is unknown.

The CDR3 is made up of 14 amino acids. V lost 1 base and J 3 bases, leaving 9 bases between the germline ends. Germline loops: CDR1 MNHNS, CDR2 SASEGT. Sequencing was performed on naive CD8+ T cells sorted from blood. The chain employs TRBV6-1 and TRBJ1-1; no clear D gene. This TCR derives from a human donor in good health. CDR3 sequence reads: CASSEVQHHTEAFF. CDR3 in DNA: TGTGCCAGCAGTGAAGTCCAACACCACACTGAAGCTTTCTTT.